These 3 T cell receptor beta chains came from one sample sequenced in a study of CD8+ T cells in alopecia areata. Following extraction, RNA underwent reverse transcription to cDNA, which served as the sequencing template. Profiling relied on immunoSEQ multiplex PCR, and the TCRdb table lists in-frame clones only, not all of them. The sample has around 120,000 clones; around 48% are singletons. The specimen was NKG2D-low CD8+ T cells sorted from blood. The receptors were gathered from a human donor with alopecia areata.

This clone was seen ten or more times. In DNA form, the CDR3 reads TGCGCCAGCAGCCCGGGACTAGCGGCTACTGACATTCAGTACTTC. Amino acid sequence: CASSPGLAATDIQYF. This rearrangement joins TRBV5-1 to TRBJ2-4; 11 bases match TRBD2. The CDR3 contains 15 residues. The germline CDR1 and CDR2 sequences are SGHRS and YFSETQ. The V segment lost 4 bases and the J segment 8 bases; nucleotides outside the gene matches: 8.

The V and J genes are TRBV30 and TRBJ1-6; a possible D gene is TRBD1 (5 bases). The CDR3 is 13 amino acids. Germline CDR1 is GTSNPN and CDR2 is SVGIG (reference sequence). V lost 1 base and J lost 5, with 6 bases in between. The DNA of the CDR3 is TGTGCCTGGAGTGAACAGGATAATTCACCCCTCCACTTT. It yields the protein CAWSEQDNSPLHF.

This clone has just a few counts. The chain has TRBV27 and TRBJ2-5; possible D gene TRBD2, 5 bases. This CDR3 has 10 residues. Germline V CDR1 and CDR2: MNHEY, SMNVEV (reference sequence). Deletions cut 5 bases from V and 7 bases from J, with 5 bases between. This CDR3 is CASSRGTQYF. The CDR3 region has the DNA TGTGCCAGCAGTCGGGGGACCCAGTACTTC.